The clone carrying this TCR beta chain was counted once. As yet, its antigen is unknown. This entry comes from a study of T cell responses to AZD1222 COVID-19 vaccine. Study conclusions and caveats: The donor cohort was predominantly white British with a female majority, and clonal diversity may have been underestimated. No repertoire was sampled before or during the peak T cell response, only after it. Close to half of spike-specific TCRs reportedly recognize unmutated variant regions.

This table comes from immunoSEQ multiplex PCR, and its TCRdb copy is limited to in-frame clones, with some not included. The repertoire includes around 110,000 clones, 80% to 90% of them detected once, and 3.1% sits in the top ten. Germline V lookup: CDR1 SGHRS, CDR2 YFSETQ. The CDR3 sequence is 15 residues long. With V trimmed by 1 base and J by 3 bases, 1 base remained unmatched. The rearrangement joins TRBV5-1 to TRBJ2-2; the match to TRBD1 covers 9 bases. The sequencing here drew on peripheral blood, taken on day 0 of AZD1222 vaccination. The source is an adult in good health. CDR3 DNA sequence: TGCGCCAGCAGCTTGACAGGGGGCGACACCGGGGAGCTGTTTTTT. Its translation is CASSLTGGDTGELFF.